These 6 T cell receptor beta chains originate from one sample sequenced in a study of blood T cell repertoires in COVID-19 (TCRdb year 2020). Libraries were made using the immunoSEQ multiplex PCR assay. This is the immuneACCESS table as TCRdb keeps it, with only in-frame sequences that have V and J called. A part of the clones is gone; compared with another copy, unresolved V genes explain less than half, and the rest is unexplained. Across this sample there are about 310,000 clones, with about 89% seen only once. Around 8% of the sample rests with the top ten. The sequenced sample consisted of peripheral blood. The source of these receptors is a woman between 45 and 60 years old who had recovered from COVID-19.

The rearrangement uses TRBV15 and TRBJ2-7; D perhaps matches TRBD1 (6 bases). V lost 1 base and J lost 2, with 6 bases in between. Germline-derived CDR1 and CDR2 are LNHNV and YYDKDF (reference sequence). The CDR3 runs 13 residues. CDR3 bases: TGTGCCACCAGCAGAGGGGACACCTACGAGCAGTACTTC. Encoded protein: CATSRGDTYEQYF.

V gene TRBV3-1 (or the pseudogene TRBV3-2) combines with J gene TRBJ2-7; D is perhaps TRBD1 (5 bases). Germline lookup yields CDR1 LGHDT and CDR2 YNNKEL (reference sequence). The CDR3 has 15 amino acids. V dropped 4 bases and J dropped 0 bases, with 13 bases sitting between them. Here the CDR3 reads CASSPGYGSSYEQYF. CDR3 nucleotides: TGTGCCAGCAGCCCAGGGTATGGCAGCTCCTACGAGCAGTACTTC.

V gene TRBV29-1 combines with J gene TRBJ1-1; D not certain. There are 14 residues in the CDR3. Germline V gene data show CDR1 as SQVTM and CDR2 as ANQGSEA. Trimming left V 6 bases short and J 5 bases short, with 19 bases between. CDR3 in DNA: TGCAGCGTCTATCCCCGCTTAAGTGGTACTGAAGCTTTCTTT. Protein product: CSVYPRLSGTEAFF.

A single count supports this clone. V usage is TRBV29-1 and J usage is TRBJ1-5, with D maybe TRBD1 (5 bases). V was trimmed by 4 bases and J by 5 bases, leaving 9 bases between them. The CDR3 consists of 12 residues. Germline V gene data show CDR1 as SQVTM and CDR2 as ANQGSEA. CDR3 nucleotide sequence: TGCAGCGTTGGGGACTTAGATCAGCCCCAGCATTTT. Translation gives CSVGDLDQPQHF.

V and J are TRBV28 and TRBJ1-2, with D hard to call. The CDR3 covers 14 residues. Trimming stripped 6 bases from V and 0 bases from J, with 11 bases between. The V gene's germline CDR1 is MDHEN and CDR2 SYDVKM. In DNA, the CDR3 is TGTGCCAGCAGGCCCCCGAGCTCTAACTATGGCTACACCTTC. Translated, it gives CASRPPSSNYGYTF.

V gene TRBV7-9 combines with J gene TRBJ2-5; 9 bases map to TRBD1. Germline V gives CDR1 SEHNR, CDR2 FQNEAQ (reference sequence). J gave up 5 bases and V 3 bases, and 7 bases lay outside the gene matches. The CDR3 sequence is 15 residues long. CDR3 residues: CASSFLGQGRETQYF. The CDR3 DNA follows: TGTGCCAGCAGCTTTCTAGGACAGGGGAGGGAGACCCAGTACTTC.